Below are 9 T cell receptor beta chains sequenced from a single sample in a study of T cell repertoires in cytomegalovirus infection. In TCRdb, the reads were re-called with MiXCR into one record per CDR3 protein. The sample has around 900,000 distinct CDR3 sequences; approximately 31% are singletons. The antigens for these receptors are not known. The sequences come from cultured CD8+ T cells from PBMCs, collected from culture after CMV antigen stimulation. The origin of the receptors is a human donor in good health (CMV status not recorded). Some clones in this sample may be carry-over from other donors' samples.

Remarks on this clonotype: At one boundary the junction diverges from the germline segment, which might be a read error. The J gene is TRBJ2-5, the V gene TRBV2; D may be TRBD2 (6 bases). The CDR3 totals 14 residues. The germline V gene encodes CDR1 SNHLY and CDR2 FYNNEI. CDR3 nucleotide sequence: TGTGCCAGCACTGAACTAGCACCTGCAGAGACCCAGTACTTC. This gives the protein CASTELAPAETQYF.

V and J are TRBV7-9 and TRBJ2-1, with 16 bases identical to TRBD2. CDR3 length: 22 residues. V shed 5 bases and J 4 bases; nucleotides not matched to a gene: 20. Germline loops: CDR1 SEHNR, CDR2 FQNEAQ (reference sequence). CDR3 in DNA: TGTGCCAGCAGCCGTTACCAACCGGGACTAGCGGGGGGGTCAAGGGGTTACAATGAGCAGTTCTTC. Amino acid sequence: CASSRYQPGLAGGSRGYNEQFF.

The chain links TRBV28 to TRBJ2-5, with 13 bases fitting TRBD2. The CDR3 is 16 residues long. Germline V gene data show CDR1 as MDHEN and CDR2 as SYDVKM. J was trimmed by 3 bases and V by 4 bases; bases with no gene match: 5. CDR3 amino acids: CASSSPGTSGEETQYF. CDR3 sequence (DNA): TGTGCCAGCAGTTCTCCCGGGACTAGCGGGGAAGAGACCCAGTACTTC. Full variable domain (remainder filled in from reference TRBV28 and TRBJ2-5): DVKVTQSSRYLVKRTGEKVFLECVQDMDHENMFWYRQDPGLGLRLIYFSYDVKMKEKGDIPEGYSVSREKKERFSLILESASTNQTSMYLCASSSPGTSGEETQYFGPGTRLLVL.

This clonotype appeared a single time. It may be a read error: a sequence one base away is much more abundant. J is TRBJ2-7 and V is TRBV7-8, with D possibly TRBD1 on 5 matching bases. The CDR3 totals 15 residues. Germline CDR1 and CDR2: SGHVS and FQNEAQ. CDR3 sequence (DNA): TGTGCCAACAGCCCTGACTTTCCCAGGGTTTACGAGCAGTACTTC. It translates to CANSPDFPRVYEQYF.

This clonotype was seen only a few times. This chain joins TRBV5-4 and TRBJ1-6; D is uncertain. Germline values: CDR1 SGHNT, CDR2 YYREEE (reference sequence). This CDR3 is built from 15 residues. The V gene lost 2 bases and the J gene lost 6 bases, with 12 bases spanning the gap. The CDR3 here is CASSLSLGINSPLHF. CDR3 nucleotides: TGTGCCAGCAGCTTATCGTTGGGAATTAATTCACCCCTCCACTTT.

On this clonotype itself: Sequence at one end of the junction differs from germline and may be a read error. The rearrangement links TRBV7-9 to TRBJ2-2; D may be TRBD2 (5 bases). Germline V gives CDR1 SEHNR, CDR2 FQNEAQ (reference sequence). This CDR3 region has 16 residues. The CDR3 DNA is TGTGTCAGCAGCTTAGCGCCCAGGACGAACACCGGGGAGCTGTTTTTT. Amino acids: CVSSLAPRTNTGELFF.

This rearrangement joins TRBV5-1 to TRBJ2-1; D gene ambiguous. V was pared by 1 base and J by 7 bases, with 9 bases between. Germline-derived CDR1 and CDR2 are SGHRS and YFSETQ. This CDR3 is built from 13 residues. The chain's CDR3 is CASSLRAANEQFF. The CDR3 DNA reads TGCGCCAGCAGCTTGCGCGCCGCAAATGAGCAGTTCTTC.

The rearrangement uses TRBV12-3 or TRBV12-4 and TRBJ2-5; TRBD2 is a possible D gene (6 bases). V was trimmed by 4 bases and J by 1 base, leaving 13 bases between them. This CDR3 comprises 15 residues. The CDR3 bases are TGTGCCAGCAGTTCGCGGGGACGGGGCCAAGAGACCCAGTACTTC. It specifies CASSSRGRGQETQYF.

The sample holds a few counts of this clonotype. V and J are TRBV10-2 and TRBJ2-5; 9 bases are a match to TRBD2. The germline CDR1 and CDR2 sequences are WSHSY and SAAADI. This CDR3 spans 16 amino acids. The V gene end was trimmed by 0 bases and the J gene end by 5 bases; junction bases not matched to a gene: 7. The DNA of the CDR3 is TGCGCCAGCAGTGAGTCGGCGGGGGGGCGCTGGGAGACCCAGTACTTC. Protein sequence: CASSESAGGRWETQYF.